This T cell receptor beta chain is from a study of Graves' ophthalmopathy and Graves' hyperthyroidism. Study-level information: Peripheral blood was gathered at the point of initial diagnosis, before any treatment started. Study-level results: The model achieved 70.59% sensitivity and roughly 72% specificity for ophthalmopathy progression.

CDR3 regions of TCR beta were amplified from RNA transcripts. Scientists carried out first-round RT-PCR using HTBI primers and then a second-round multiplex PCR. A single record per CDR3 protein comes from TCRdb applying MiXCR to the multiplex PCR reads. Of around 22,000 distinct CDR3 sequences in the sample, 45% to 60% are singletons; the top ten hold 6.5%. Hyperthyroidism qualified as stable when ophthalmopathy did not develop within 18 months of follow-up. Enrolled hyperthyroidism patients had a new diagnosis, a duration under 2 months, and an age of 18 to 65. A word on this clonotype: Its cognate antigen is unknown. This is likely a read error, given that the CDR3 carries no conserved phenylalanine or tryptophan at its end. Because the CDR3's place on the DNA is in doubt, the DNA is left out and the CDR3 is given as listed by TCRdb.

The TCR sequence derives from an adult woman with stable Graves' hyperthyroidism. The sequencing sample was made of peripheral blood.

CDR3 sequence: CASSLNRQPGLAG. The V and J genes are TRBV7-6 and TRBJ2-3; the D call of TRBD2 is as the table states it, not checked on the DNA. From its first to its last residue, the CDR3 has 13 amino acids. The germline CDR1 and CDR2 sequences are SGHVS and FNYEAQ.